These 2 T cell receptor beta chains were sequenced from one sample in a study of T cells expressing NK-cell markers. TCRdb reprocessed the 5' RACE reads; each CDR3 protein has one entry and no DNA is given. The sample holds a few hundred thousand distinct CDR3 sequences. Material: blood T cells: a sorted CD56 or NKG2C T cell subset, CD4+ or CD8+ T cells, or bulk PBMC T cells (not recorded which). The receptors were gathered from a man between 18 and 69 years old in good health.

The rearrangement links TRBV20-1 to TRBJ2-5; as DNA is missing, the TRBD1 call by TCRdb cannot be tested. The germline CDR1 and CDR2 sequences are DFQATT and SNEGSKA (reference sequence). CDR3 length equals 14 residues. The CDR3 reads CSARIGGIGETQYF.

The chain combines TRBV5-1 with TRBJ2-1; the TRBD2 assignment by TCRdb is unverifiable without DNA. The CDR3 is 15 amino acids. Germline V lookup: CDR1 SGHRS, CDR2 YFSETQ. Here the CDR3 reads CASSSSGGVVHEQFF. Full variable domain (rest looked up from reference TRBV5-1 and TRBJ2-1): KAGVTQTPRYLIKTRGQQVTLSCSPISGHRSVSWYQQTPGQGLQFLFEYFSETQRNKGNFPGRFSGRQFSNSRSEMNVSTLELGDSALYLCASSSSGGVVHEQFFGPGTRLTVL.